A single T cell receptor (beta chain) is shown here with its context. The record originates from a study of blood T cell repertoires in COVID-19. About the study: COVID-19 samples collected from the United States, Italy and Spain covered acute and convalescent phases.

In the original processing: Counts of nucleated cells, estimated from reference gene primer amplification, were obtained. The data were produced by immunoSEQ multiplex PCR, yet TCRdb's version contains in-frame clones alone and is incomplete. V, J and clone size were drawn from that table, and D and trimming were deduced from the DNA. This sample has under 100,000 clones, with 87% found just once. Germline CDR1 reads SGHRS; CDR2 reads YFSETQ. The CDR3 has 18 amino acids. V gave up 5 bases and J gave up 0 bases; unmatched junction bases: 11. Sequenced input: peripheral blood. This TCR was recovered from a male donor with acute or convalescent COVID-19. This chain uses TRBV5-1 with TRBJ2-5; 12 nucleotides align to TRBD1. CDR3 in DNA: TGCGCCAGCAGGGGGACAGGGGGCGGGTTCGAGGACCAAGAGACCCAGTACTTC. It encodes CASRGTGGGFEDQETQYF.